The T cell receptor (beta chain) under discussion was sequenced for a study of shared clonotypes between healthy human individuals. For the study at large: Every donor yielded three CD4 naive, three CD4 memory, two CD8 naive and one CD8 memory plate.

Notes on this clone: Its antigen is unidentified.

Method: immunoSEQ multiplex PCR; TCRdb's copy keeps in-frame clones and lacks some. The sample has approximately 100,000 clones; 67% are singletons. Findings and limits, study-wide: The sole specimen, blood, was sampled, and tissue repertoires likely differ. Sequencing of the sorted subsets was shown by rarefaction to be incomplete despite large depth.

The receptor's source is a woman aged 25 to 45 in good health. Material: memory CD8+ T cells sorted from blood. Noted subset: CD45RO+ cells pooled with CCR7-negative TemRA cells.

This CDR3 is CSAKNYEQYF. Here the CDR3 DNA reads TGCAGTGCTAAGAATTACGAGCAGTACTTC. The chain joins TRBV20-1 to TRBJ2-5; unclear D gene. The J call may be in error: the DNA end matches TRBJ2-7 better. Per the germline V gene, CDR1 is DFQATT and CDR2 is SNEGSKA (reference sequence). The CDR3 is made up of 10 amino acids.